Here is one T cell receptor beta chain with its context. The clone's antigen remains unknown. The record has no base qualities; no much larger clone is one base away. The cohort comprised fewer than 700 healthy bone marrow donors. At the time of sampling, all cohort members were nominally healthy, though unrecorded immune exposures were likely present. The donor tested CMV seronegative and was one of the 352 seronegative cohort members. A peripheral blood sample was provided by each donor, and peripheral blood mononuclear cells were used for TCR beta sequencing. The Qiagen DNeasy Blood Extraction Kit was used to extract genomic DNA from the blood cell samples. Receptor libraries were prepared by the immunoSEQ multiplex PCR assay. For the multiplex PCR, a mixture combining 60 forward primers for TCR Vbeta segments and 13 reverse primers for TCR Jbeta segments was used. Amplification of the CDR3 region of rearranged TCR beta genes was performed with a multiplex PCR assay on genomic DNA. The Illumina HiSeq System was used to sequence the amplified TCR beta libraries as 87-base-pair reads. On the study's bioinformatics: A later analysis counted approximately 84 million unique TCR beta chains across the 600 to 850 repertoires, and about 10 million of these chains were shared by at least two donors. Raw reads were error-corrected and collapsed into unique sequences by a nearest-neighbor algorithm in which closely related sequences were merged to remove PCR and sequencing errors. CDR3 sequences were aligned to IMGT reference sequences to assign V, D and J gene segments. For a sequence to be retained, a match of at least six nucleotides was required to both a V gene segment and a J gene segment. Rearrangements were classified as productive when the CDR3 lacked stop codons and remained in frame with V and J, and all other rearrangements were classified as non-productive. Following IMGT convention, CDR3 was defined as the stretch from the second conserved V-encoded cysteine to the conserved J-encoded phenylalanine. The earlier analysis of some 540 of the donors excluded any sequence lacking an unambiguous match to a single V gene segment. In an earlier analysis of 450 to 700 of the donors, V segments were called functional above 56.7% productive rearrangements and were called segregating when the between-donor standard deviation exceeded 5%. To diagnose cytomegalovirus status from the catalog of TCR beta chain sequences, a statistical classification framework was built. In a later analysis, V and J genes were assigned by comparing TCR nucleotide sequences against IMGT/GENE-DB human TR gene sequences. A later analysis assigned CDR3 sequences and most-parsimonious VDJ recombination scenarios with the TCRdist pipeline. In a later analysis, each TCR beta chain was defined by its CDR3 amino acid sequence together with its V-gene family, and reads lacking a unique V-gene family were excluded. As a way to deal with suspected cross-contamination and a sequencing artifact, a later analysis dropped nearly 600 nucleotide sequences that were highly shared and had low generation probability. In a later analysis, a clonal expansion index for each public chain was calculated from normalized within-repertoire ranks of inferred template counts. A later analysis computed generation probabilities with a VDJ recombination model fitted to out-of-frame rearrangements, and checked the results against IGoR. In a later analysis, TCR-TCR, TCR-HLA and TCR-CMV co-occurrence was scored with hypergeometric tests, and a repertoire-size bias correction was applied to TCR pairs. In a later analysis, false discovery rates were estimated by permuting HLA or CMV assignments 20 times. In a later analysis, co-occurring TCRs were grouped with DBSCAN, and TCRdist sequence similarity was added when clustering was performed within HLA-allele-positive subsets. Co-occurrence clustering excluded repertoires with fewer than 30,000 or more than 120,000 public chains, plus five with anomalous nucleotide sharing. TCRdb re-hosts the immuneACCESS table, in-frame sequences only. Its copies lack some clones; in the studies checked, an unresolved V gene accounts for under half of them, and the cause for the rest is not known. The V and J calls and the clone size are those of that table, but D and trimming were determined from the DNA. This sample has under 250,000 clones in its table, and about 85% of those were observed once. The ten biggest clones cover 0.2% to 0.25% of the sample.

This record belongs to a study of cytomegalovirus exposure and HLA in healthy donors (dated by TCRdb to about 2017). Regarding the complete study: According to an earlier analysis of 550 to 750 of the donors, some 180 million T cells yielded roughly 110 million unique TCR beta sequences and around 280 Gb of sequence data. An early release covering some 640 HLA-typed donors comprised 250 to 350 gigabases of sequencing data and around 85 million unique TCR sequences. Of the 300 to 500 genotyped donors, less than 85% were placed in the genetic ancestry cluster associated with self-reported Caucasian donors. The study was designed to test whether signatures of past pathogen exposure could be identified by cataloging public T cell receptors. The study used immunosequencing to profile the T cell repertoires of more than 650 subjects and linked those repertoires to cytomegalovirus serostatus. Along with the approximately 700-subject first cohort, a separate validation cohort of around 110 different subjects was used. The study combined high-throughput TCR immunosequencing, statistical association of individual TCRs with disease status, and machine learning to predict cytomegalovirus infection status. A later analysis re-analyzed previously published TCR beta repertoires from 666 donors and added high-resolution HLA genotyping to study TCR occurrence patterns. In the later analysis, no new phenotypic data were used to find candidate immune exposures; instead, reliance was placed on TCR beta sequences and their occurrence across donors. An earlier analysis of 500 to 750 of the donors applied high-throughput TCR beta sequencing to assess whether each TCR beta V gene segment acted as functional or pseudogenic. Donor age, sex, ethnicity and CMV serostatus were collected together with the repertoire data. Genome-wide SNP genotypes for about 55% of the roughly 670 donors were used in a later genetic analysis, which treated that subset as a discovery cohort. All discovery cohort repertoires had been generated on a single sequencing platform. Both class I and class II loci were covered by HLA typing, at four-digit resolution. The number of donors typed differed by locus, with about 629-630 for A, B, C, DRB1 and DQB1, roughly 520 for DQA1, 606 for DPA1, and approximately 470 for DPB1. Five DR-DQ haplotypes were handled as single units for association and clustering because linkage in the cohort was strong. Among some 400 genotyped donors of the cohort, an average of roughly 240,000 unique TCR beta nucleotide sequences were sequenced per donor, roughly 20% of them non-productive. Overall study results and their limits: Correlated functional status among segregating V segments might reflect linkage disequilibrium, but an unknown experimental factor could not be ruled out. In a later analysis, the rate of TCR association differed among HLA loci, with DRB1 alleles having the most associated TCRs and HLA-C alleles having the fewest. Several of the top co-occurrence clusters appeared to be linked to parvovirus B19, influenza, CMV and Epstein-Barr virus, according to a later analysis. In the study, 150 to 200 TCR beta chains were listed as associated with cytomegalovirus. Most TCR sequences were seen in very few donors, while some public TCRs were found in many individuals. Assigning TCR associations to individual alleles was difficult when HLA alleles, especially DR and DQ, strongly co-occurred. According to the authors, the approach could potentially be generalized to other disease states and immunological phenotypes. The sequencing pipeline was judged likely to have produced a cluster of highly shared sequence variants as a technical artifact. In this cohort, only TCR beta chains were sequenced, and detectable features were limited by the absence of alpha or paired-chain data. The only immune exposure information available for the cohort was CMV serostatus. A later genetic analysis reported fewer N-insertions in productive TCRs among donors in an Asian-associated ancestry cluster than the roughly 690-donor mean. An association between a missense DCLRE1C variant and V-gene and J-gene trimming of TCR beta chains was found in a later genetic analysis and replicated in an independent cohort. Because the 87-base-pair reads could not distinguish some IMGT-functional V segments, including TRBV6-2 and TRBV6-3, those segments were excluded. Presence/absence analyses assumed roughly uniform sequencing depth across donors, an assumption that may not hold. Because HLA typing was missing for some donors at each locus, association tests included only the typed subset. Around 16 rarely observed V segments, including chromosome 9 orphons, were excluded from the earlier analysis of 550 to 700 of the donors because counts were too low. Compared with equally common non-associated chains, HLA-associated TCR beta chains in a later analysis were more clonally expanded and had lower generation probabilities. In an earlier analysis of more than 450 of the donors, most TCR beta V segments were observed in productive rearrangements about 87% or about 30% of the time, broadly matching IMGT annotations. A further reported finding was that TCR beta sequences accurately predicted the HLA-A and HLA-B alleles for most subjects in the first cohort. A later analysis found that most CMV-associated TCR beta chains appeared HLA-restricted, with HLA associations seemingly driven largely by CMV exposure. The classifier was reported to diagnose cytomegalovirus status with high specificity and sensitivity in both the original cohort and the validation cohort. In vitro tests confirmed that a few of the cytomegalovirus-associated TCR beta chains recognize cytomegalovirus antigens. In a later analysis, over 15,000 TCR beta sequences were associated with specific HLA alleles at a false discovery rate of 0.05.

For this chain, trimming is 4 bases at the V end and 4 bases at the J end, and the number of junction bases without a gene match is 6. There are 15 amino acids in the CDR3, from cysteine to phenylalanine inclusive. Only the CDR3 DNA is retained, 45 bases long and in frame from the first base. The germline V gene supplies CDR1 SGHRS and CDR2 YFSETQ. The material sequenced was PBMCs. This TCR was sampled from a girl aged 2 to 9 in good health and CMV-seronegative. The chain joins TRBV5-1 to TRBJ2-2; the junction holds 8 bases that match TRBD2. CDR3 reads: CASSAQRGSTGELFF. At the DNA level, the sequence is TGCGCCAGCAGCGCACAGCGGGGGAGCACCGGGGAGCTGTTTTTT.